Listed here are 9 T cell receptor beta chains from one sample, sequenced in a study of blood T cell repertoires in COVID-19. Using immunoSEQ multiplex PCR, the repertoire was profiled, and TCRdb retains in-frame clones only, with some absent. The sample shows more than 120,000 clones, roughly 81% of them seen only once. The sequencing input was peripheral blood. All receptors come from a human donor with acute or convalescent COVID-19. The donor label of this sample is uncertain.

The gene calls are TRBV5-6 and TRBJ1-1, with 9 positions matching TRBD1. This CDR3 contains 12 residues. V shed 1 base and J 8 bases; nucleotides not matched to a gene: 0. Germline assignment: CDR1 SGHDT and CDR2 YYEEEE. The CDR3 DNA reads as TGTGCCAGCAGCTTGACAGGGGGCGAAGCTTTCTTT. Its translation is CASSLTGGEAFF.

The genes are TRBV5-4 and TRBJ2-1; D is perhaps TRBD2 (6 bases). CDR3 length equals 12 residues. Between the trimmed V and J ends, which lost 4 bases and 9 bases, there was a span of 11 bases. Germline V lookup: CDR1 SGHNT, CDR2 YYREEE (reference sequence). Here the CDR3 DNA reads TGTGCCAGCAGCCCAAAGACTAGTGAGCAGTTCTTC. Protein sequence: CASSPKTSEQFF.

The V call is TRBV5-1, the J call TRBJ1-1; TRBD1 aligns across 7 bases. This CDR3 is 15 amino acids long. V trimming: 0 bases; J trimming: 2 bases; junction bases outside the gene matches: 4. Germline V CDR1 and CDR2: SGHRS, YFSETQ. DNA of the CDR3: TGCGCCAGCAGCTTGGAGGGACAGCCTAACACTGAAGCTTTCTTT. Translating gives CASSLEGQPNTEAFF.

The chain employs TRBV5-5 and TRBJ2-7; 8 bases are shared with TRBD2. Germline lookup yields CDR1 SGHKS and CDR2 YYEKEE (reference sequence). V shed 4 bases, J shed 4 bases, and the junction held 13 bases outside the gene matches. The length of the CDR3 is 16 residues. The CDR3 sequence: CASSLPGAGGAYEQYV. CDR3 in DNA: TGTGCCAGCAGCCTCCCCGGTGCGGGAGGTGCTTACGAGCAGTACGTC.

This clone appeared a single time. The chain has TRBV12-3 or TRBV12-4 and TRBJ1-4, with a possible D match to TRBD1 (6 bases). Trimming removed 5 bases at V and 8 bases at J, with 12 bases between. This CDR3 has 13 amino acids. CDR3 DNA sequence: TGTGCCAGCAGTATGGGGCAGGGGGAAAAACTGTTTTTT. It yields the protein CASSMGQGEKLFF.

This chain links TRBV10-3 with TRBJ1-5; no definite D call. Germline loops: CDR1 ENHRY, CDR2 SYGVKD. Trimming cost V 0 bases and J 5 bases, with 11 bases left between them. The CDR3 consists of 15 residues. The CDR3 loop is CAISESLTEDQPQHF. The DNA of the CDR3 is TGTGCCATCAGTGAGTCATTAACGGAGGATCAGCCCCAGCATTTT.

The rearrangement links TRBV7-8 to TRBJ2-1, with 11 bases fitting TRBD2. V was pared by 5 bases and J by 6 bases, with 6 bases of the junction left unmatched. The length of the CDR3 is 15 residues. CDR1 and CDR2 from the germline V gene are SGHVS and FQNEAQ. The CDR3 reads CASSQGLAGSNEQFF. CDR3 coding DNA: TGTGCCAGCAGCCAAGGACTAGCGGGTTCCAATGAGCAGTTCTTC.

The CDR3 spells CASSPYGSYTEAFF. CDR3 sequence (DNA): TGTGCCAGCAGCCCGTATGGTAGTTACACTGAAGCTTTCTTT. V is TRBV11-3 and J is TRBJ1-1, with unresolved D. V lost 5 bases, J lost 3 bases, and 13 bases lay in between. Looked up from germline, CDR1 is SGHNT and CDR2 is YENEEA. This CDR3 is 14 amino acids long.

This chain connects TRBV9 to TRBJ2-2; D gene uncertain. The V gene's germline CDR1 is SGDLS and CDR2 YYNGEE. Trimming cost V 0 bases and J 3 bases, with 3 bases left between them. The CDR3 contains 13 residues. The CDR3 DNA is TGTGCCAGCAGCGTAGGAGACACCGGGGAGCTGTTTTTT. Protein product: CASSVGDTGELFF.